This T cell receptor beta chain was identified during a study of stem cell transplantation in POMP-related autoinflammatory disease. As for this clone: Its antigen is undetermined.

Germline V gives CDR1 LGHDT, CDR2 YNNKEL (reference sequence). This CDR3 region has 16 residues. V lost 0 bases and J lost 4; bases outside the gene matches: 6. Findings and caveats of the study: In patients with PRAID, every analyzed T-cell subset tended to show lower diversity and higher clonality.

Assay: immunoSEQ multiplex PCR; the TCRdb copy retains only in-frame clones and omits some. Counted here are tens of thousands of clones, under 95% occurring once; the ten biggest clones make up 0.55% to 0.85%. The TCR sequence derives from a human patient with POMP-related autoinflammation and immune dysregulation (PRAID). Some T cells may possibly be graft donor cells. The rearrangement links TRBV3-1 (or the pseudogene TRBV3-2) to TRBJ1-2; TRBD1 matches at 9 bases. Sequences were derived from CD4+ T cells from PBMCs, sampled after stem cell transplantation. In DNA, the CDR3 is TGTGCCAGCAGCCAAGAGGGACAGGGTGGTATCTATGGCTACACCTTC. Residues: CASSQEGQGGIYGYTF.